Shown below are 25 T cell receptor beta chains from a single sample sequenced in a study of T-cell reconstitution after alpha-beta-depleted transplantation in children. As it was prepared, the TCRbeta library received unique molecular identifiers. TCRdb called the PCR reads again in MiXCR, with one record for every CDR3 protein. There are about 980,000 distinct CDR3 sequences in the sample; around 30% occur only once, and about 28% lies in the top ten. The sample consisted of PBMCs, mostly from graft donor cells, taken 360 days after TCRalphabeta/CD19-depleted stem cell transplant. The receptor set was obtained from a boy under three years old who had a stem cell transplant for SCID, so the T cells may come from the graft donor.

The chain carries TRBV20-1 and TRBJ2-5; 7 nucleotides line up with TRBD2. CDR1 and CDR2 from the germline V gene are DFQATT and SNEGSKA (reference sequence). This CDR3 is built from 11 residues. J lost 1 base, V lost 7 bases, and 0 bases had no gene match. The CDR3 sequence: CSVAGQETQYF. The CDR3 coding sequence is TGCAGTGTAGCGGGCCAAGAGACCCAGTACTTC.

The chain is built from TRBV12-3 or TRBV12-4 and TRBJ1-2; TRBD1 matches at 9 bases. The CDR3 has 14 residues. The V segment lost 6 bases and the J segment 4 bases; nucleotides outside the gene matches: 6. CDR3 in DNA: TGTGCCAGCAGCAGGGACAGGGAGATCTATGGCTACACCTTC. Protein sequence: CASSRDREIYGYTF.

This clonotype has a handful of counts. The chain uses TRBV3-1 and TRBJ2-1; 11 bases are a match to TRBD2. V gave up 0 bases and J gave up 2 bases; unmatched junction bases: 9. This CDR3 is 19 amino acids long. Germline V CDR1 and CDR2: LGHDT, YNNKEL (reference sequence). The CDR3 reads CASSQEVETGLAAYNEQFF. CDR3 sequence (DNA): TGTGCCAGCAGCCAAGAAGTTGAGACGGGACTAGCGGCCTACAATGAGCAGTTCTTC.

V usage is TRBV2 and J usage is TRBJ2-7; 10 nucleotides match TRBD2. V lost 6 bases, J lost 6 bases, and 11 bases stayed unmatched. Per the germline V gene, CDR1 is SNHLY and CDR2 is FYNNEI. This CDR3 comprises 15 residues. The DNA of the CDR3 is TGTGCCAGCAGAGTAAGCGGGGGGGCCTCTCTCGAGCAGTACTTC. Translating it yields CASRVSGGASLEQYF.

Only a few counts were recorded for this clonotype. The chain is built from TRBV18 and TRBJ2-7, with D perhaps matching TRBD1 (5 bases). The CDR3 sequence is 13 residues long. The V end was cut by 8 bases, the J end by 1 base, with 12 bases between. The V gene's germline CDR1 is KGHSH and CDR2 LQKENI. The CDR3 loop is CASRTDRSYEQYF. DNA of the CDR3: TGTGCCAGCCGAACCGACAGATCCTACGAGCAGTACTTC.

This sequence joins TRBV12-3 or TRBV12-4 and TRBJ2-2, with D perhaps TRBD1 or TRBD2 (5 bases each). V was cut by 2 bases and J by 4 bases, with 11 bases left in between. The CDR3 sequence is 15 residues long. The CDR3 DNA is TGTGCCAGCAGTTTATCTTACGGGACCACCGGGGAGCTGTTTTTT. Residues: CASSLSYGTTGELFF.

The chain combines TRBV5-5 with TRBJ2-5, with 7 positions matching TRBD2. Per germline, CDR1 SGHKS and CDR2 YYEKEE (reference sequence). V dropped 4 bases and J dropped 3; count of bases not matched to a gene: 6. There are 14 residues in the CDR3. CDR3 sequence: CASSRPSGEETQYF. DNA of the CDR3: TGTGCCAGCAGCCGTCCGAGCGGGGAAGAGACCCAGTACTTC.

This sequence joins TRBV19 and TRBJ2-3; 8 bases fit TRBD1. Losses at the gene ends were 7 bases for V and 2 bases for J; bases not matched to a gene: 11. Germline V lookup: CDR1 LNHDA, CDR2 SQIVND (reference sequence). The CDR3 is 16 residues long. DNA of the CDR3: TGTGCCAGTACCAAAGGACAGGGTAGGGCCACAGATACGCAGTATTTT. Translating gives CASTKGQGRATDTQYF.

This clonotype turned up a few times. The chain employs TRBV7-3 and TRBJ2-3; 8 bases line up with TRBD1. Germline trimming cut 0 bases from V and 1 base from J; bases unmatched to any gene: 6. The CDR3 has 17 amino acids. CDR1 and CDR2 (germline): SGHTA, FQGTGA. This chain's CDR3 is CASSLTRTGWGTDTQYF. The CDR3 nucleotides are TGTGCCAGCAGCTTAACGCGGACAGGGTGGGGCACAGATACGCAGTATTTT.

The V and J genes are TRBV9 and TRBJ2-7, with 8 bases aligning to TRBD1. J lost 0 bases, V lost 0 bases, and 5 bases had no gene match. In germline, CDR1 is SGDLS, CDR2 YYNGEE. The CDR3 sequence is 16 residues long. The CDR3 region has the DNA TGTGCCAGCAGCGTAGTGGACAGGGCGAGCTCCTACGAGCAGTACTTC. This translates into CASSVVDRASSYEQYF.

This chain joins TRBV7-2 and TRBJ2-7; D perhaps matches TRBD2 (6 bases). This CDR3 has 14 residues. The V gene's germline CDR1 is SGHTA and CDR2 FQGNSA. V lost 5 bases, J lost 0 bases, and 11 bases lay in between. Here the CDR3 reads CASSRRESSYEQYF. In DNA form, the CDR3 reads TGTGCCAGCAGCCGTCGGGAGAGCTCCTACGAGCAGTACTTC.

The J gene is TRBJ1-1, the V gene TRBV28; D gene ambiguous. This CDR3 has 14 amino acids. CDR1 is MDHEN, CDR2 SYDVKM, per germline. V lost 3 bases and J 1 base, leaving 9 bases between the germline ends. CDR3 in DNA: TGTGCCAGCAGTTTGTGGGCCCGGAACACTGAAGCTTTCTTT. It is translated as CASSLWARNTEAFF.

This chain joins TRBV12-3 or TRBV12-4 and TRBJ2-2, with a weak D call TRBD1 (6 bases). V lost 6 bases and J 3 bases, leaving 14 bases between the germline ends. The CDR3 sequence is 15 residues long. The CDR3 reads CASSTQGLHTGELFF. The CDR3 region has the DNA TGTGCCAGCAGCACACAGGGTTTGCACACCGGGGAGCTGTTTTTT.

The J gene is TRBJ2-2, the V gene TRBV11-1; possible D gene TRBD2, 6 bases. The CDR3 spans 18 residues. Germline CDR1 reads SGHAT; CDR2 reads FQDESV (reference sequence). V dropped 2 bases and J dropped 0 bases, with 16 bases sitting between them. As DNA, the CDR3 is TGTGCCAGCAGCTTAAAGCTCGGGAGAGACGCGAACACCGGGGAGCTGTTTTTT. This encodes CASSLKLGRDANTGELFF.

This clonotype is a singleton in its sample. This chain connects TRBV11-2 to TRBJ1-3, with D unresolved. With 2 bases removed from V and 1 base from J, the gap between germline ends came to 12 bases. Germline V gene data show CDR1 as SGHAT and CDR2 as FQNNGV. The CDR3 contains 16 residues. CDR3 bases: TGTGCCAGCAGCTTACCCCTGAGGGAATCTGGAAACACCATATATTTT. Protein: CASSLPLRESGNTIYF.

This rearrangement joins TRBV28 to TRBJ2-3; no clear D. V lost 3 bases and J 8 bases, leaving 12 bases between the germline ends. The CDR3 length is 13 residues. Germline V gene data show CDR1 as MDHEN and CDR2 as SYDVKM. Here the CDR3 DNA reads TGTGCCAGCAGTTTGTGGGATGTCGGTACGCAGTATTTT. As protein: CASSLWDVGTQYF.

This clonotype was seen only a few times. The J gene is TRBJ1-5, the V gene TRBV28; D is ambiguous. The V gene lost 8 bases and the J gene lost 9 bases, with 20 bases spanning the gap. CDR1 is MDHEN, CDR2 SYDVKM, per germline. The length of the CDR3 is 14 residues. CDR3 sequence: CASGKQPELGPQHF. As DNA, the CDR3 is TGTGCCAGCGGAAAACAGCCGGAATTAGGGCCCCAGCATTTT.

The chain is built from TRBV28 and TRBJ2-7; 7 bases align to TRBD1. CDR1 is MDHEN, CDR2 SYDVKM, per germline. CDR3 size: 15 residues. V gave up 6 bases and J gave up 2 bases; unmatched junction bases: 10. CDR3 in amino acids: CASRPTGLAAYEQYF. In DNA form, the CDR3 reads TGTGCCAGCAGACCGACAGGGCTTGCGGCCTACGAGCAGTACTTC.

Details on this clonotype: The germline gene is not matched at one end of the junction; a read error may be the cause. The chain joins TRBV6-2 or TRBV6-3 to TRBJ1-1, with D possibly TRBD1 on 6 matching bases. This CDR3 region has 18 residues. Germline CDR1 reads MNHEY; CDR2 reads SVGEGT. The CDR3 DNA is TGTGCCAGCACTTACGGCTGGAGGACAGTCCCTAGGGCAACTGAAGCTTTCTTT. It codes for CASTYGWRTVPRATEAFF.

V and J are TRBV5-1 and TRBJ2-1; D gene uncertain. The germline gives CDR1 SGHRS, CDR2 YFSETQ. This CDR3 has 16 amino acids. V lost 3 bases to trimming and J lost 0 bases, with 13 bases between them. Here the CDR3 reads CASSSILGSSYNEQFF. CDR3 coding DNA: TGCGCCAGCAGCTCAATCCTAGGTTCCTCCTACAATGAGCAGTTCTTC.

This chain's CDR3 is CASSQVAGGEYNEQFF. As DNA, the CDR3 is TGTGCCAGCAGCCAAGTTGCGGGGGGGGAGTACAATGAGCAGTTCTTC. The chain couples TRBV4-2 to TRBJ2-1; the match to TRBD2 covers 9 bases. This CDR3 spans 16 amino acids. Germline V gene lookup returns CDR1 LGHNA and CDR2 YNFKEQ. The J segment lost 4 bases and the V segment lost 1 base, leaving 5 bases of the junction unmatched.

CDR3 sequence: CASSFPFTDTQYF. In nucleotides, the CDR3 is TGTGCCAGCAGCTTCCCATTCACAGATACGCAGTATTTT. The chain joins TRBV11-2 to TRBJ2-3; no clear D gene. This CDR3 comprises 13 residues. Germline-derived CDR1 and CDR2 are SGHAT and FQNNGV. V lost 3 bases, J lost 2 bases, and 6 bases lay in between.

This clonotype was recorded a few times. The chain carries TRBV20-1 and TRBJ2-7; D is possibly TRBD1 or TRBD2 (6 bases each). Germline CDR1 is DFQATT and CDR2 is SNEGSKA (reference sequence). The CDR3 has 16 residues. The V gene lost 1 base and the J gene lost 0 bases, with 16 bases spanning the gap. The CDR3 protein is CSARGARGAVSYEQYF. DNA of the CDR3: TGCAGTGCTAGAGGGGCGAGGGGGGCTGTCTCCTACGAGCAGTACTTC.

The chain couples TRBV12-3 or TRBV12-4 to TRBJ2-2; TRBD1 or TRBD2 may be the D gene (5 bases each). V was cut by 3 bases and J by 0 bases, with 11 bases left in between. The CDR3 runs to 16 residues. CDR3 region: CASSFMGRSNTGELFF. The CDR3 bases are TGTGCCAGCAGTTTTATGGGACGGTCGAACACCGGGGAGCTGTTTTTT.

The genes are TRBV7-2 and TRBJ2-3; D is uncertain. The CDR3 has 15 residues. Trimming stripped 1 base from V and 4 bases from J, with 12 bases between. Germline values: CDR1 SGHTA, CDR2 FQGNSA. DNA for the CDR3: TGTGCCAGCAGCTTAGGGCAGTTTTGGCCAGATACGCAGTATTTT. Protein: CASSLGQFWPDTQYF.